Below, 32 T cell receptor beta chains from the same sample are listed, as sequenced in a study of CD8 T cells in Susac syndrome. The RNA, roughly 0.5 to 1 ug, was put through reverse transcription using random hexamers. TCRdb re-analysed the immunoSEQ multiplex PCR reads in MiXCR, keeping a single row per CDR3 protein. The sample gives 130,000 or so distinct CDR3 sequences, 85% to 95% of which show up once; approximately 0.12% is in the top ten. The sequencing input was CD4+ T cells from PBMCs. Every receptor here comes from a human donor with multiple sclerosis.

The chain joins TRBV24-1 to TRBJ2-3; 7 nucleotides line up with TRBD1. J lost 0 bases, V lost 3 bases, and 5 bases had no gene match. Per the germline V gene, CDR1 is KGHDR and CDR2 is SFDVKD. The CDR3 length is 16 residues. The CDR3 DNA follows: TGTGCCACCAGTGATGCGGACAGGTTGAGCACAGATACGCAGTATTTT. It encodes CATSDADRLSTDTQYF.

The chain combines TRBV6-2 or TRBV6-3 with TRBJ2-7; D is undetermined. Germline V CDR1 and CDR2: MNHEY, SVGEGT. V gave up 10 bases and J gave up 3 bases, with 10 bases separating them. The CDR3 totals 11 residues. The CDR3, as DNA: TGTGCCACTTCCGACCTCTACGAGCAGTACTTC. Residues: CATSDLYEQYF.

This clonotype was found once. J is TRBJ1-1 and V is TRBV14, with 9 bases that match TRBD1. This CDR3 has 19 residues. With 3 bases clipped from V and 5 bases from J, the junction kept 19 bases outside the gene matches. Per germline, CDR1 SGHDN and CDR2 FVKESK. Here the CDR3 reads CASSQGARRTGVWKTEAFF. In DNA, the CDR3 is TGTGCCAGCAGCCAGGGGGCTCGAAGGACAGGGGTATGGAAGACTGAAGCTTTCTTT.

The genes are TRBV20-1 and TRBJ2-7; either TRBD1 or TRBD2 may fit D (5 bases each). The CDR3 is made up of 13 amino acids. V shed 1 base and J shed 0 bases, with 7 bases lying between them. Per germline, CDR1 DFQATT and CDR2 SNEGSKA (reference sequence). CDR3 in amino acids: CSARGDHSYEQYF. The CDR3 DNA follows: TGCAGTGCTAGAGGGGACCACTCCTACGAGCAGTACTTC.

The chain links TRBV30 to TRBJ2-3; D remains ambiguous. Trimming pared 0 bases from V and 5 bases from J, leaving 6 bases between. The germline gives CDR1 GTSNPN, CDR2 SVGIG (reference sequence). CDR3 length equals 12 residues. The CDR3 reads CAWSVTLDTQYF. In DNA form, the CDR3 reads TGTGCCTGGAGTGTAACACTAGATACGCAGTATTTT. The whole variable domain, remainder taken from reference TRBV30 and TRBJ2-3, is SQTIHQWPATLVQPVGSPLSLECTVEGTSNPNLYWYRQAAGRGLQLLFYSVGIGQISSEVPQNLSASRPQDRQFILSSKKLLLSDSGFYLCAWSVTLDTQYFGPGTRLTVL.

The CDR3 nucleotides are TGTGCCAGTAGTATAGAACGGGAGTTTAAAACGGAGCAGTTCTTC. It encodes CASSIEREFKTEQFF. The V gene is TRBV19, the J gene TRBJ2-1, with D tentatively TRBD2 (6 bases). There are 15 residues in the CDR3. Looked up from germline, CDR1 is LNHDA and CDR2 is SQIVND (reference sequence). The V end lost 0 bases, the J end lost 10 bases, and 16 bases lay between the germline ends.

The rearrangement uses TRBV6-1 and TRBJ2-4; D unresolved. CDR1 and CDR2 (germline): MNHNS, SASEGT. V was clipped by 6 bases and J by 3 bases, with 9 bases between them. The CDR3 is 13 residues long. CDR3 amino acids: CASRASIKNIQYF. CDR3 in DNA: TGTGCCAGCAGGGCGAGCATCAAAAACATTCAGTACTTC.

This clonotype was picked up one time. This chain links TRBV20-1 with TRBJ2-5, with TRBD2 matching 9 bases. The trim removed 3 bases at V and 7 bases at J, leaving 9 bases unmatched. The CDR3 has 14 amino acids. CDR1 and CDR2 from the germline V gene are DFQATT and SNEGSKA (reference sequence). The DNA for the CDR3 is TGCAGTGCTAGCCCGACTAGCGGTCGCGGGACCCAGTACTTC. Translated: CSASPTSGRGTQYF.

CDR3 in DNA: TGTGCCTGGAGTGGGACCTGGGAGGCTTTCTTT. Encoded protein: CAWSGTWEAFF. V gene TRBV30 combines with J gene TRBJ1-1; the D is unclear. Trimming removed 1 base from V and 11 bases from J, with 11 bases in between. The CDR3 sequence is 11 residues long. Germline V lookup: CDR1 GTSNPN, CDR2 SVGIG (reference sequence).

The V call is TRBV6-2 or TRBV6-3, the J call TRBJ2-7, with 14 nucleotides matching TRBD2. CDR3 size: 15 residues. Trimming at V came to 6 bases and at J to 6 bases, leaving 7 bases not matched to a gene. Looked up from germline, CDR1 is MNHEY and CDR2 is SVGEGT. CDR3 bases: TGTGCCAGCAGGCCGGGACTAGCGGGAGCGTTCGAGCAGTACTTC. Protein: CASRPGLAGAFEQYF.

CDR3 nucleotide sequence: TGTGCCAGCACCCCGGCAGGGGGCGAGTACGAGCAGTACTTC. Amino acid sequence: CASTPAGGEYEQYF. The genes are TRBV2 and TRBJ2-7, with 8 bases that match TRBD1. The CDR3 extends over 14 amino acids. Germline-derived CDR1 and CDR2 are SNHLY and FYNNEI. V lost 7 bases to trimming and J lost 4 bases; unmatched junction nucleotides: 9.

The V call is TRBV19, the J call TRBJ2-7; D is unresolved. Trimming stripped 7 bases from V and 0 bases from J, with 13 bases between. The CDR3 is made up of 14 amino acids. Germline V gives CDR1 LNHDA, CDR2 SQIVND (reference sequence). The CDR3 protein is CASKEDGRSYEQYF. The DNA of the CDR3 is TGTGCCAGTAAAGAGGACGGCCGCTCCTACGAGCAGTACTTC.

The chain is built from TRBV9 and TRBJ2-7; D might be TRBD1 (6 bases). This CDR3 has 14 amino acids. V lost 0 bases to trimming and J lost 2 bases, with 9 bases between them. Germline V gene lookup returns CDR1 SGDLS and CDR2 YYNGEE. The CDR3 sequence: CASSVEQGAYEQYF. For the CDR3, the DNA is TGTGCCAGCAGCGTAGAACAGGGCGCCTACGAGCAGTACTTC. The full variable domain, completed using reference TRBV9 and TRBJ2-7, is DSGVTQTPKHLITATGQRVTLRCSPRSGDLSVYWYQQSLDQGLQFLIQYYNGEERAKGNILERFSAQQFPDLHSELNLSSLELGDSALYFCASSVEQGAYEQYFGPGTRLTVT.

The table lists this clonotype with a count of one. The rearrangement uses TRBV29-1 and TRBJ1-1, with D perhaps TRBD1 (6 bases). Germline V gene data show CDR1 as SQVTM and CDR2 as ANQGSEA. The CDR3 runs 11 residues. Deletions cut 7 bases from V and 6 bases from J, with 12 bases between. The CDR3 reads CSGRSGAEAFF. The CDR3 DNA sequence: TGCAGCGGCCGCTCAGGGGCTGAAGCTTTCTTT.

The J gene is TRBJ2-3, the V gene TRBV25-1; 7 bases fit TRBD2. The germline V gene has CDR1 MGHDK and CDR2 SYGVNS. The CDR3 covers 14 residues. Trimming removed 4 bases from V and 1 base from J; junction bases left unmatched: 2. The CDR3 region is CASSAAGGTDTQYF. In DNA form, the CDR3 reads TGTGCCAGCAGTGCGGCGGGGGGCACAGATACGCAGTATTTT.

This chain links TRBV29-1 with TRBJ2-7, with D tentatively TRBD1 or TRBD2 (5 bases each). The length of the CDR3 is 14 residues. V shed 6 bases and J shed 7 bases, with 22 bases lying between them. From germline, CDR1 is SQVTM and CDR2 ANQGSEA. The CDR3 region is CSVGLRDAGLEQYF. For the CDR3, the DNA is TGCAGCGTGGGTCTCCGGGACGCCGGTCTGGAGCAGTACTTC.

This chain joins TRBV6-5 and TRBJ2-5; D gene uncertain. The V end lost 6 bases, the J end lost 7 bases, and 15 bases lay between the germline ends. This CDR3 has 13 residues. The germline CDR1 and CDR2 sequences are MNHEY and SVGAGI. The CDR3 sequence is CASRDGIGGTQYF. CDR3 DNA sequence: TGTGCCAGCAGAGACGGAATCGGTGGGACCCAGTACTTC.

This chain links TRBV11-2 with TRBJ2-1; D perhaps matches TRBD2 (7 bases). This CDR3 region has 15 residues. V shed 3 bases and J shed 5 bases, with 14 bases lying between them. Germline V gene data show CDR1 as SGHAT and CDR2 as FQNNGV. The CDR3 sequence is CASSFRGAENNEQFF. The CDR3, as DNA: TGTGCCAGCAGCTTCCGGGGGGCCGAGAACAATGAGCAGTTCTTC.

The rearrangement uses TRBV24-1 and TRBJ2-2; 9 bases align to TRBD1. V shed 5 bases and J 5 bases; nucleotides not matched to a gene: 11. This CDR3 region has 17 residues. From germline, CDR1 is KGHDR and CDR2 SFDVKD. The chain's CDR3 is CATSVPGQGKKTGELFF. CDR3 coding DNA: TGTGCCACCAGTGTCCCCGGACAGGGGAAAAAGACCGGGGAGCTGTTTTTT.

The chain combines TRBV20-1 with TRBJ2-5, with 10 positions matching TRBD2. J gave up 5 bases and V 6 bases, and 9 bases lay outside the gene matches. Germline-derived CDR1 and CDR2 are DFQATT and SNEGSKA (reference sequence). This CDR3 has 14 amino acids. The CDR3 region is CSAGLAGVSETQYF. CDR3 DNA sequence: TGCAGTGCGGGGCTAGCGGGAGTTTCGGAGACCCAGTACTTC.

The rearrangement uses TRBV29-1 and TRBJ2-7, with TRBD2 matching 8 bases. With 5 bases clipped from V and 0 bases from J, the junction kept 6 bases outside the gene matches. The germline V gene encodes CDR1 SQVTM and CDR2 ANQGSEA. CDR3 length equals 14 residues. The CDR3 here is CSVSGGGSSYEQYF. The CDR3 DNA follows: TGCAGCGTTAGTGGCGGGGGGAGCTCCTACGAGCAGTACTTC.

The chain combines TRBV5-6 with TRBJ1-6; tentatively, D is TRBD1 (5 bases). Looked up from germline, CDR1 is SGHDT and CDR2 is YYEEEE. V dropped 4 bases and J dropped 7 bases, with 18 bases sitting between them. This CDR3 region has 16 residues. The CDR3 here is CASSPMGGRYNSPLHF. CDR3 in DNA: TGTGCCAGCAGCCCCATGGGGGGGAGGTACAATTCACCCCTCCACTTT. The complete variable domain, with remaining parts taken from reference TRBV5-6 and TRBJ1-6, reads DAGVTQSPTHLIKTRGQQVTLRCSPKSGHDTVSWYQQALGQGPQFIFQYYEEEERQRGNFPDRFSGHQFPNYSSELNVNALLLGDSALYLCASSPMGGRYNSPLHFGNGTRLTVT.

Regarding this clonotype: The germline gene is not matched at one end of the junction; a read error may be the cause. This chain connects TRBV28 to TRBJ1-2; unclear D gene. The length of the CDR3 is 11 residues. Germline CDR1 reads MDHEN; CDR2 reads SYDVKM. The CDR3 nucleotides read TGTGCCAGCAGCATCCGACCCGACTTCGCCTTC. This gives the protein CASSIRPDFAF.

In its sample, this clonotype was seen once. The CDR3 region is CASSVRDHSTGELFF. CDR3 bases: TGTGCCAGCAGCGTCCGGGACCATTCCACCGGGGAGCTGTTTTTT. This rearrangement joins TRBV9 to TRBJ2-2; D is possibly TRBD1 or TRBD2 (5 bases each). In germline, CDR1 is SGDLS, CDR2 YYNGEE. The CDR3 spans 15 residues. Deletions cut 2 bases from V and 4 bases from J, with 12 bases between.

The chain has TRBV19 and TRBJ2-1; the D is unclear. The CDR3 has 14 residues. Germline CDR1 is LNHDA and CDR2 is SQIVND (reference sequence). V was pared by 1 base and J by 4 bases, with 8 bases between. The CDR3 loop reads CASSIVGKYNEQFF. The CDR3 DNA follows: TGTGCCAGTAGTATAGTTGGGAAGTACAATGAGCAGTTCTTC.

The chain combines TRBV5-1 with TRBJ1-1; no firm D call. The CDR3 runs to 13 residues. The V gene's germline CDR1 is SGHRS and CDR2 YFSETQ. The V end lost 2 bases, the J end lost 1 base, and 6 bases lay between the germline ends. The CDR3 loop is CASSFSENTEAFF. CDR3 bases: TGCGCCAGCAGCTTTTCAGAGAACACTGAAGCTTTCTTT.

The chain carries TRBV15 and TRBJ2-7; D call uncertain. Looked up from germline, CDR1 is LNHNV and CDR2 is YYDKDF (reference sequence). Trimming took off 0 bases at V and 6 bases at J, with 6 bases between the two ends. The CDR3 length is 12 residues. CDR3 coding DNA: TGTGCCACCAGCAGAGAAGTAGGCGAGCAGTACTTC. Translated, it gives CATSREVGEQYF.

This chain uses TRBV28 with TRBJ2-1; maybe TRBD2 (6 bases). CDR3 length: 17 amino acids. Trimming stripped 8 bases from V and 1 base from J, with 21 bases between. Looked up from germline, CDR1 is MDHEN and CDR2 is SYDVKM. CDR3 sequence reads: CASSSRWVAVSYNEQFF. The CDR3, as DNA: TGTGCCAGCTCGTCACGCTGGGTAGCGGTTTCCTACAATGAGCAGTTCTTC.

This sequence joins TRBV29-1 and TRBJ1-2; the D gene is possibly TRBD1 (6 bases). Germline loops: CDR1 SQVTM, CDR2 ANQGSEA. Trimming took off 3 bases at V and 7 bases at J, with 6 bases between the two ends. This CDR3 is built from 10 residues. The DNA for the CDR3 is TGCAGCGTTGACAGGGGTGGCTACACCTTC. This codes for CSVDRGGYTF.

This clonotype is a singleton in its sample. The chain uses TRBV9 and TRBJ2-1; no definite D call. The CDR3 has 16 amino acids. Per the germline V gene, CDR1 is SGDLS and CDR2 is YYNGEE. V was pared by 0 bases and J by 3 bases, with 13 bases between. DNA of the CDR3: TGTGCCAGCAGCGTAGGCGACGGCGTGGGCTACAATGAGCAGTTCTTC. Its protein is CASSVGDGVGYNEQFF.

The V gene is TRBV7-9, the J gene TRBJ2-3; no definite D call. The CDR3 runs to 16 residues. CDR1 and CDR2 from the germline V gene are SEHNR and FQNEAQ (reference sequence). Trimming stripped 5 bases from V and 2 bases from J, with 17 bases between. CDR3: CASSQEIFSNTDTQYF. The CDR3 DNA follows: TGTGCCAGCAGCCAGGAGATCTTTTCCAACACAGATACGCAGTATTTT. Supplemented by reference TRBV7-9 and TRBJ2-3, the full variable domain reads DTGVSQNPRHKITKRGQNVTFRCDPISEHNRLYWYRQTLGQGPEFLTYFQNEAQLEKSRLLSDRFSAERPKGSFSTLEIQRTEQGDSAMYLCASSQEIFSNTDTQYFGPGTRLTVL.

This chain links TRBV28 with TRBJ1-1, with unresolved D. The V gene's germline CDR1 is MDHEN and CDR2 SYDVKM. CDR3 length equals 14 residues. The ends were cut back, 5 bases at V and 1 base at J, with 11 bases in the middle. The CDR3 coding sequence is TGTGCCAGCAGTGTCCCGGGAGCGAACACTGAAGCTTTCTTT. Its translation is CASSVPGANTEAFF.